Following are 26 T cell receptor beta chains from one sample sequenced in a study of blood T cell repertoires in COVID-19. TCRdb keeps only in-frame clones here, not all; method: immunoSEQ multiplex PCR. Found here are around 300,000 clones, around 90% of them singletons; the top ten hold more than 5%. Sequenced: PBMCs or T cells enriched from blood (not recorded which). The receptors were gathered from a man younger than 45 who had recovered from COVID-19.

The V call is TRBV5-1, the J call TRBJ2-1, with 8 bases identical to TRBD1. From germline, CDR1 is SGHRS and CDR2 YFSETQ. J lost 6 bases, V lost 5 bases, and 10 bases had no gene match. This CDR3 contains 15 residues. The DNA of the CDR3 is TGCGCCAGCAGAGTAGGGACAGGTGCCATCAATGAGCAGTTCTTC. This gives the protein CASRVGTGAINEQFF.

V and J are TRBV5-1 and TRBJ1-6; D remains ambiguous. Trimming took 2 bases from V and 0 from J, leaving 6 bases between them. CDR3 length equals 15 residues. Germline CDR1 SGHRS, CDR2 YFSETQ. This chain's CDR3 is CASSFWSSYNSPLHF. Here the CDR3 DNA reads TGCGCCAGCAGCTTTTGGAGCTCCTATAATTCACCCCTCCACTTT.

V and J are TRBV4-2 and TRBJ1-2; D is unresolved. The CDR3 spans 16 residues. V was shortened by 3 bases and J by 2 bases, with 16 bases between the two germline ends. Germline lookup yields CDR1 LGHNA and CDR2 YNFKEQ. In DNA, the CDR3 is TGTGCCAGCAGCCAGCTCGTCGAACAATCCAACTATGGCTACACCTTC. Protein product: CASSQLVEQSNYGYTF.

The CDR3 bases are TGCAGTGCTAAAGTCACAACTGAAGCTTTCTTT. Amino acid sequence: CSAKVTTEAFF. The gene calls are TRBV20-1 and TRBJ1-1; no reliable D call. This CDR3 has 11 residues. The germline CDR1 and CDR2 sequences are DFQATT and SNEGSKA (reference sequence). Trimming removed 4 bases from V and 5 bases from J, with 8 bases in between.

The J gene is TRBJ1-6, the V gene TRBV28, with D possibly TRBD1 on 6 matching bases. V lost 7 bases and J lost 14, with 21 bases in between. CDR1 is MDHEN and CDR2 is SYDVKM in the germline V gene. The CDR3 is made up of 14 amino acids. In DNA, the CDR3 is TGTGCCAGCATCCCGGGAACAGGGCTAAGGTCCCTCCACTTT. This codes for CASIPGTGLRSLHF.

The rearrangement links TRBV19 to TRBJ2-1; 10 nucleotides align to TRBD2. The V and J ends lost 5 bases and 6 bases, in that order; junction bases with no gene match: 13. This CDR3 has 17 amino acids. Germline CDR1 is LNHDA and CDR2 is SQIVND (reference sequence). CDR3 residues: CASSPHQYSGGFNEQFF. The CDR3 DNA reads as TGTGCCAGTAGTCCCCACCAATATAGCGGGGGGTTCAATGAGCAGTTCTTC. The full variable domain, rest sourced from reference TRBV19 and TRBJ2-1, is DGGITQSPKYLFRKEGQNVTLSCEQNLNHDAMYWYRQDPGQGLRLIYYSQIVNDFQKGDIAEGYSVSREKKESFPLTVTSAQKNPTAFYLCASSPHQYSGGFNEQFFGPGTRLTVL.

This clone was detected only a few times. This sequence joins TRBV14 and TRBJ1-2; possible D gene TRBD1, 6 bases. Germline CDR1 reads SGHDN; CDR2 reads FVKESK. CDR3 size: 14 residues. The V end lost 1 base, the J end lost 7 bases, and 13 bases lay between the germline ends. The CDR3 DNA sequence: TGTGCCAGCAGCCAAGTCAGTCAGGGGTCTGGCTACACCTTC. It is translated as CASSQVSQGSGYTF.

CDR3 nucleotide sequence: TGTGCCAGCAGCTCGACAGGGGCGCGGGATCCTGAAGCTTTCTTT. This codes for CASSSTGARDPEAFF. This rearrangement joins TRBV11-2 to TRBJ1-1, with 8 bases matching TRBD1. The CDR3 sequence is 15 residues long. The trim removed 4 bases at V and 6 bases at J, leaving 10 bases unmatched. Germline V lookup: CDR1 SGHAT, CDR2 FQNNGV.

The CDR3: CASSASGSPPETQYF. DNA for the CDR3: TGTGCCAGCAGCGCGAGCGGGAGTCCTCCAGAGACCCAGTACTTC. The V call is TRBV9, the J call TRBJ2-5, with 8 bases lining up with TRBD2. Germline V gives CDR1 SGDLS, CDR2 YYNGEE. This CDR3 has 15 residues. J gave up 4 bases and V 3 bases, and 8 bases lay outside the gene matches.

This clone appeared a single time. CDR3 residues: CASRSGLARTDTQYF. The CDR3 region has the DNA TGTGCCAGCAGATCGGGACTAGCGAGGACAGATACGCAGTATTTT. The chain has TRBV5-6 and TRBJ2-3; 10 nucleotides line up with TRBD2. V shed 5 bases, J shed 3 bases, and the junction held 6 bases outside the gene matches. CDR1 and CDR2 (germline): SGHDT, YYEEEE. The CDR3 runs 15 residues.

The chain combines TRBV2 with TRBJ1-5; 7 bases map to TRBD1. The CDR3 totals 14 residues. Losses at the gene ends were 6 bases for V and 2 bases for J; bases not matched to a gene: 4. CDR1 is SNHLY and CDR2 is FYNNEI in the germline V gene. The CDR3: CASRQGNGNQPQHF. The CDR3 DNA reads TGTGCCAGCAGACAGGGGAATGGCAATCAGCCCCAGCATTTT.

The DNA of the CDR3 is TGTGCCAGCACTACATTGGGGGGGTTTCGAAATTCACCCCTCCACTTT. It yields the protein CASTTLGGFRNSPLHF. The gene calls are TRBV27 and TRBJ1-6; D possibly corresponds to TRBD1 (5 bases). The germline V and J ends were trimmed by 7 bases and 7 bases, with 20 bases remaining between them. This CDR3 comprises 16 residues. Germline V gene sequence: CDR1 MNHEY, CDR2 SMNVEV (reference sequence).

The gene calls are TRBV27 and TRBJ2-7; tentatively, D is TRBD2 (6 bases). The CDR3 has 14 residues. Trimming pared 3 bases from V and 4 bases from J, leaving 13 bases between. Germline assignment: CDR1 MNHEY and CDR2 SMNVEV (reference sequence). In nucleotides, the CDR3 is TGTGCCAGCAGTTTCACCGGGACTCGATACGAGCAGTACTTC. Residues: CASSFTGTRYEQYF.

CDR3 DNA: TGTGCCAGCAGCCAAGATCACGGCAGGGGTACAGATACGCAGTATTTT. Residues: CASSQDHGRGTDTQYF. This chain uses TRBV4-2 with TRBJ2-3; D perhaps matches TRBD1 (6 bases). The germline CDR1 and CDR2 sequences are LGHNA and YNFKEQ. CDR3 length: 16 amino acids. V was cut by 0 bases and J by 3 bases, with 13 bases left in between.

V usage is TRBV27 and J usage is TRBJ2-5; 7 bases are shared with TRBD2. The CDR3 has 15 residues. V trimming: 4 bases; J trimming: 1 base; junction bases outside the gene matches: 6. The germline gives CDR1 MNHEY, CDR2 SMNVEV (reference sequence). The CDR3: CASSSPASGQETQYF. The CDR3 nucleotides read TGTGCCAGCAGTTCCCCAGCTAGCGGCCAAGAGACCCAGTACTTC.

The CDR3 bases are TGTGCTAGTGGTTTGGGTAGCGGGGCCGGCACAGATACGCAGTATTTT. Amino acid sequence: CASGLGSGAGTDTQYF. The chain carries TRBV12-5 and TRBJ2-3, with 8 bases that match TRBD2. This CDR3 contains 16 residues. Losses at the gene ends were 1 base for V and 1 base for J; bases not matched to a gene: 4. Germline V gene lookup returns CDR1 LGHNT and CDR2 FRNRAP.

This clone was counted a single time. V and J are TRBV5-5 and TRBJ2-1; 7 nucleotides agree with TRBD1. The CDR3 sequence is 15 residues long. The germline V gene encodes CDR1 SGHKS and CDR2 YYEKEE (reference sequence). V was clipped by 1 base and J by 3 bases; unmatched bases: 4. This CDR3 is CASSLQAGGYNEQFF. CDR3 nucleotide sequence: TGTGCCAGCAGCTTGCAGGCAGGGGGCTACAATGAGCAGTTCTTC.

This rearrangement joins TRBV2 to TRBJ2-1, with 9 positions matching TRBD2. From germline, CDR1 is SNHLY and CDR2 FYNNEI. The CDR3 has 16 residues. Germline trimming cut 2 bases from V and 0 bases from J; bases unmatched to any gene: 2. The CDR3 spells CASSESGGPSYNEQFF. CDR3 nucleotide sequence: TGTGCCAGCAGTGAAAGCGGGGGGCCCTCCTACAATGAGCAGTTCTTC.

The CDR3 nucleotides are TGTGCCAGCAGTTTAAGCCGGACAGACGTGGAGACCCAGTACTTC. Protein sequence: CASSLSRTDVETQYF. The chain recombines TRBV27 with TRBJ2-5; TRBD1 is a possible D gene (6 bases). The ends were cut back, 2 bases at V and 5 bases at J, with 15 bases in the middle. The germline V gene encodes CDR1 MNHEY and CDR2 SMNVEV (reference sequence). There are 15 residues in the CDR3.

The chain employs TRBV10-3 and TRBJ2-7; 10 bases are a match to TRBD1. The V and J ends lost 9 bases and 3 bases, in that order; junction bases with no gene match: 2. The CDR3 consists of 12 residues. Germline CDR1 reads ENHRY; CDR2 reads SYGVKD. The CDR3 is CAIDRGLYEQYF. CDR3 bases: TGTGCCATAGACAGGGGGCTCTACGAGCAGTACTTC.

The rearrangement joins TRBV28 to TRBJ2-1; D possibly corresponds to TRBD2 (6 bases). This CDR3 contains 15 residues. V gave up 6 bases and J gave up 7 bases, with 19 bases separating them. Germline CDR1 is MDHEN and CDR2 is SYDVKM. The CDR3 reads CASREPWRGLNEQFF. The DNA of the CDR3 is TGTGCCAGCAGAGAACCTTGGCGGGGTTTGAATGAGCAGTTCTTC. The whole variable domain, remainder taken from reference TRBV28 and TRBJ2-1, is DVKVTQSSRYLVKRTGEKVFLECVQDMDHENMFWYRQDPGLGLRLIYFSYDVKMKEKGDIPEGYSVSREKKERFSLILESASTNQTSMYLCASREPWRGLNEQFFGPGTRLTVL.

The rearrangement links TRBV6-5 to TRBJ1-6; a weak D match, TRBD1 (5 bases). From germline, CDR1 is MNHEY and CDR2 SVGAGI. V lost 6 bases, J lost 10 bases, and 10 bases lay in between. The CDR3 has 12 residues. The DNA for the CDR3 is TGTGCCAGCAGCCTGGGGGGGTCACCCCTCCACTTT. This sequence encodes CASSLGGSPLHF.

The rearrangement links TRBV6-5 to TRBJ2-7; D may be TRBD2 (5 bases). This CDR3 has 15 amino acids. CDR1 and CDR2 from the germline V gene are MNHEY and SVGAGI. The V end lost 5 bases, the J end lost 4 bases, and 18 bases lay between the germline ends. CDR3 protein: CASSRDMHGVYEQYF. The CDR3 DNA reads as TGTGCCAGCAGTCGCGACATGCACGGGGTTTACGAGCAGTACTTC.

This chain connects TRBV18 to TRBJ2-7, with D possibly being TRBD2 (6 bases). This CDR3 is 13 amino acids long. V lost 3 bases and J lost 4, with 10 bases in between. Per germline, CDR1 KGHSH and CDR2 LQKENI. This CDR3 is CASSPMGGYEQYF. The DNA for the CDR3 is TGTGCCAGCTCACCTATGGGGGGATACGAGCAGTACTTC.

The CDR3 spells CASSLGMGQQNSPLHF. CDR3 nucleotides: TGTGCCAGCAGCTTAGGTATGGGACAGCAAAATTCACCCCTCCACTTT. V and J are TRBV11-2 and TRBJ1-6; 7 bases are shared with TRBD1. Trimming took 1 base from V and 7 from J; bases not matched to a gene: 7. Germline loops: CDR1 SGHAT, CDR2 FQNNGV. This CDR3 region has 16 residues.

The chain couples TRBV28 to TRBJ1-5, with a tentative D call TRBD1 (5 bases). The CDR3 has 16 residues. CDR1 is MDHEN and CDR2 is SYDVKM in the germline V gene. The V end lost 1 base, the J end lost 0 bases, and 10 bases lay between the germline ends. The chain's CDR3 is CASSLLGGNSNQPQHF. CDR3 sequence (DNA): TGTGCCAGCAGTTTATTGGGGGGAAATAGCAATCAGCCCCAGCATTTT.